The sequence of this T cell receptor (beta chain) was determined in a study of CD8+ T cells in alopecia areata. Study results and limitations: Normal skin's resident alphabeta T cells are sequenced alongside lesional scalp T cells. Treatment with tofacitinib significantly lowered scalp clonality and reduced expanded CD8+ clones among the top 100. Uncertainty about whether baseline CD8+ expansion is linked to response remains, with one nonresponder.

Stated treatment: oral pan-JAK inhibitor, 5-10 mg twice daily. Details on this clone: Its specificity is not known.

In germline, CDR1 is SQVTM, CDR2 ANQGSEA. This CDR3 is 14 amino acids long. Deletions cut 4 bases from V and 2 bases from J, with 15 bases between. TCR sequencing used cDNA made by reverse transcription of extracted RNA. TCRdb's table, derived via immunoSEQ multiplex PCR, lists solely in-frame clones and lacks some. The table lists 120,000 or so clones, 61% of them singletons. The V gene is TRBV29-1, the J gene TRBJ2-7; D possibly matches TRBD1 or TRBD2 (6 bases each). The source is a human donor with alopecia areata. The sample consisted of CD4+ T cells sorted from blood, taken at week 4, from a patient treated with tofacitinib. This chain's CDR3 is CSVAIQGGTYEQYF. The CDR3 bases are TGCAGCGTTGCCATACAGGGCGGGACCTACGAGCAGTACTTC.